These T cell receptor beta chains were read from a single sample in a study of blood T cell repertoires in COVID-19. Here immunoSEQ multiplex PCR was the method, and the copy in TCRdb shows in-frame clones only, minus some. The sample lists approximately 190,000 clones, approximately 90% occurring once. The material sequenced was peripheral blood. The receptors here all came from a man in his fifties or sixties with active or convalescent COVID-19. CDR3s include the opening cysteine and the closing phenylalanine or tryptophan. The D gene is left open where the match is weak. Rows may omit the clone size; those that give it use once, few, many or a size class.

clone_size d_call j_call v_call cdr3_aa cdr3_nt
- - TRBJ1-2 TRBV5-1 CASSSSPDYGYTF TGCGCCAGCAGCTCGAGCCCGGACTATGGCTACACCTTC
- - TRBJ1-1 TRBV5-1 CASSLVESGNTEAFF TGCGCCAGCAGCTTGGTCGAGTCGGGGAACACTGAAGCTTTCTTT
- - TRBJ1-2 TRBV6-1 CASSEGAESYGYTF TGTGCCAGCAGTGAAGGAGCCGAATCCTATGGCTACACCTTC
- TRBD1 TRBJ2-5 TRBV7-2 CASSVHGTGEETQYF TGTGCCAGCAGCGTCCATGGGACAGGGGAAGAGACCCAGTACTTC
once - TRBJ2-5 TRBV30 CAWATGTSGETQYF TGTGCCTGGGCTACCGGGACCAGCGGGGAGACCCAGTACTTC
- - TRBJ2-2 TRBV6-1 CASSEAGGSQAGELFF TGTGCCAGCAGTGAAGCCGGCGGGTCGCAGGCCGGGGAGCTGTTTTTT
- - TRBJ2-7 TRBV7-3 CASSLTADYEQYF TGTGCCAGCAGCTTAACGGCAGACTACGAGCAGTACTTC
- - TRBJ2-2 TRBV2 CASSERQITGELFF TGTGCCAGCAGTGAAAGACAAATCACCGGGGAGCTGTTTTTT
- TRBD2 TRBJ2-3 TRBV3-1/TRBV3-2 CASSPRYPRAGGPSDTQYF TGTGCCAGCAGCCCCCGATACCCCAGAGCGGGGGGGCCCTCTGATACGCAGTATTTT
- TRBD2 TRBJ2-5 TRBV5-1 CASSFMAGGQETQYF TGCGCCAGCAGCTTTATGGCGGGGGGACAAGAGACCCAGTACTTC
- - TRBJ2-7 TRBV20-1 CSARTGLEQYF TGCAGTGCTAGAACAGGCCTGGAGCAGTACTTC
- TRBD1 TRBJ2-6 TRBV19 CASSPGTAGANVLTF TGTGCCAGTAGTCCTGGGACAGCTGGGGCCAACGTCCTGACTTTC
- - TRBJ2-7 TRBV11-2 CASSPRVSGYEQYF TGTGCCAGCAGCCCACGCGTTAGCGGCTACGAGCAGTACTTC
few - TRBJ2-1 TRBV11-3 CASSSDFLSSYNEQFF TGTGCCAGCAGCTCGGACTTCTTGAGCTCCTACAATGAGCAGTTCTTC
- - TRBJ1-6 TRBV4-2 CASSQDGGARSPLHF TGTGCCAGCAGCCAAGATGGGGGGGCACGGTCACCCCTCCACTTT
- - TRBJ2-2 TRBV18 CASSPQGSNTGELFF TGTGCCAGCTCACCACAGGGGTCGAACACCGGGGAGCTGTTTTTT
- - TRBJ1-1 TRBV6-5 CATTQEEKEMAFF TGTGCCACGACACAGGAAGAAAAGGAAATGGCTTTCTTT
- - TRBJ2-1 TRBV15 CATSRSPNEYNEQFF TGTGCCACCAGCAGAAGCCCCAACGAATACAATGAGCAGTTCTTC
- TRBD1 TRBJ1-3 TRBV18 CASSQTTRDRGNTIYF TGTGCCAGCTCACAAACGACCCGGGACAGGGGAAACACCATATATTTT
once - TRBJ2-1 TRBV9 CASSPGTRRADNEQFF TGTGCCAGCAGCCCCGGGACAAGAAGGGCCGACAATGAGCAGTTCTTC
- - TRBJ2-7 TRBV24-1 CATSVSGGYEQYF TGTGCCACCAGTGTATCAGGGGGGTACGAGCAGTACTTC
- - TRBJ2-7 TRBV11-2 CASSLGGTYEQYF TGTGCCAGCAGCCTGGGGGGTACCTACGAGCAGTACTTC
- - TRBJ2-2 TRBV7-3 CASSLSGTGELFF TGTGCCAGCAGCTTATCGGGGACCGGGGAGCTGTTTTTT
- - TRBJ2-1 TRBV20-1 CSAPEYNEQFF TGCAGTGCCCCGGAGTACAATGAGCAGTTCTTC
- TRBD1 TRBJ1-4 TRBV5-1 CASSLDPGQYEKLFF TGCGCCAGCAGCTTGGATCCGGGACAGTACGAAAAACTGTTTTTT
- TRBD2 TRBJ2-3 TRBV10-1 CASSGTSGYTDTQYF TGCGCCAGCAGTGGAACTAGCGGGTACACAGATACGCAGTATTTT
- TRBD2 TRBJ2-7 TRBV6-1 CASSVGLADLSYEQYF TGTGCCAGCAGTGTGGGACTAGCGGACCTCTCCTACGAGCAGTACTTC
- TRBD1 TRBJ2-1 TRBV10-3 CAIAPGQGANEQFF TGTGCCATCGCACCGGGACAGGGGGCCAATGAGCAGTTCTTC
- - TRBJ1-1 TRBV5-5 CASSLVAGRWDTEAFF TGTGCCAGCAGCTTGGTGGCAGGTCGGTGGGACACTGAAGCTTTCTTT